These 13 T cell receptor beta chains came from one sample sequenced in a study of blood T cell repertoires in COVID-19. The method was immunoSEQ multiplex PCR; TCRdb's version includes in-frame clones alone and lacks a portion of them. The sample contains nearly 110,000 clones, 65% to 75% of which appear only once. Specimen: peripheral blood. The receptors here all came from a human donor with acute or convalescent COVID-19. The donor label of this sample is uncertain.

The rearrangement links TRBV10-1 to TRBJ2-2; D possibly corresponds to TRBD1 (5 bases). Germline assignment: CDR1 WNHNN and CDR2 SYGVQD (reference sequence). V dropped 5 bases and J dropped 0 bases, with 10 bases sitting between them. CDR3 size: 15 residues. CDR3 sequence (DNA): TGCGCCAGCAGTCGTGACAGACCGAACACCGGGGAGCTGTTTTTT. As protein: CASSRDRPNTGELFF.

This clone turned up a few times. The chain couples TRBV12-5 to TRBJ2-5, with TRBD1 matching 8 bases. Germline assignment: CDR1 LGHNT and CDR2 FRNRAP. This CDR3 is 14 amino acids long. Unmatched junction bases numbered 6, after V lost 6 bases and J lost 3 bases. CDR3 loop: CASGPPTGEETQYF. Written as DNA, the CDR3 is TGTGCTAGTGGCCCCCCGACAGGGGAAGAGACCCAGTACTTC.

This clone appeared once. The CDR3 DNA sequence: TGCGCCAGCAGCCAAGAATGGGCTGGGGGGAAGGGTGAAGCTTTCTTT. Its translation is CASSQEWAGGKGEAFF. This sequence joins TRBV4-1 and TRBJ1-1, with D perhaps TRBD1 (5 bases). This CDR3 region has 16 residues. V gave up 0 bases and J gave up 7 bases, with 18 bases separating them. The germline CDR1 and CDR2 sequences are MGHRA and YSYEKL.

The chain uses TRBV20-1 and TRBJ2-1; D is unclear. In germline, CDR1 is DFQATT, CDR2 SNEGSKA (reference sequence). The CDR3 runs 11 residues. V shed 6 bases and J shed 8 bases, with 11 bases lying between them. The CDR3 reads CSASRADEQFF. The CDR3 bases are TGCAGTGCGTCCCGCGCGGATGAGCAGTTCTTC.

The CDR3 reads CAGGRDNQPQHF. CDR3 DNA sequence: TGTGCCGGCGGACGGGACAATCAGCCCCAGCATTTT. The chain links TRBV7-9 to TRBJ1-5; D is ambiguous. Germline CDR1 reads SEHNR; CDR2 reads FQNEAQ (reference sequence). V was cut by 11 bases and J by 3 bases, with 11 bases left in between. The CDR3 spans 12 residues.

This sequence joins TRBV7-8 and TRBJ1-2; D unclear. Trimming shortened V by 1 base and J by 2 bases, and 5 bases separated the two germline ends. Germline CDR1 is SGHVS and CDR2 is FQNEAQ. CDR3 size: 13 residues. The CDR3 reads CASSLVQNYGYTF. As DNA, the CDR3 is TGTGCCAGCAGCTTAGTACAAAACTATGGCTACACCTTC. Supplemented by reference TRBV7-8 and TRBJ1-2, the full variable domain reads GAGVSQSPRYKVAKRGQDVALRCDPISGHVSLFWYQQALGQGPEFLTYFQNEAQLDKSGLPSDRFFAERPEGSVSTLKIQRTQQEDSAVYLCASSLVQNYGYTFGSGTRLTVV.

The chain carries TRBV6-1 and TRBJ1-1; 7 bases are shared with TRBD1. The CDR3 contains 15 residues. Germline CDR1 is MNHNS and CDR2 is SASEGT. V lost 5 bases, J lost 1 base, and 7 bases stayed unmatched. The CDR3 region is CASSFPGTENTEAFF. Written as DNA, the CDR3 is TGTGCCAGCAGTTTCCCCGGGACAGAGAACACTGAAGCTTTCTTT.

V usage is TRBV6-7 and J usage is TRBJ1-1; D is ambiguous. TRBV6-7 is given ORF status, its function remaining uncertain. V shed 0 bases and J shed 7 bases, with 12 bases lying between them. The length of the CDR3 is 14 residues. The CDR3 loop reads CASSYSTGEVEAFF. CDR3 in DNA: TGTGCCAGCAGTTACTCGACGGGAGAGGTTGAAGCTTTCTTT.

V and J are TRBV5-5 and TRBJ2-3, with 8 bases identical to TRBD1. This CDR3 contains 15 residues. Germline V CDR1 and CDR2: SGHKS, YYEKEE (reference sequence). V lost 4 bases and J lost 1; bases outside the gene matches: 5. The CDR3 nucleotides are TGTGCCAGCAGCAGACAGGGGTCTGGCACAGATACGCAGTATTTT. Protein: CASSRQGSGTDTQYF.

The genes are TRBV5-6 and TRBJ1-4; 7 positions agree with TRBD1. Trimming took 4 bases from V and 7 from J; bases not matched to a gene: 7. Per the germline V gene, CDR1 is SGHDT and CDR2 is YYEEEE. The CDR3 is made up of 14 amino acids. This CDR3 is CASSLTGVVEKLFF. CDR3 sequence (DNA): TGTGCCAGCAGCCTAACAGGGGTAGTTGAAAAACTGTTTTTT.

The chain combines TRBV4-1 with TRBJ2-2; the D gene is possibly TRBD1 (5 bases). Germline CDR1 reads MGHRA; CDR2 reads YSYEKL. V was cut by 1 base and J by 3 bases, with 15 bases left in between. The CDR3 is made up of 17 amino acids. The CDR3 loop reads CASSQGAKTGYTGELFF. The CDR3 DNA is TGCGCCAGCAGCCAAGGAGCGAAAACAGGCTACACCGGGGAGCTGTTTTTT.

The V gene is TRBV4-1, the J gene TRBJ2-1, with a possible D match to TRBD2 (5 bases). CDR3 length equals 16 residues. The germline gives CDR1 MGHRA, CDR2 YSYEKL. Trimming removed 0 bases from V and 6 bases from J, with 15 bases in between. The CDR3 bases are TGCGCCAGCAGCCAAGATCCCACGGGGAGAAGCAATGAGCAGTTCTTC. Translated: CASSQDPTGRSNEQFF.

The chain has TRBV11-2 and TRBJ1-1, with a possible D match to TRBD1 (6 bases). Germline CDR1 is SGHAT and CDR2 is FQNNGV. CDR3 length: 13 residues. V gave up 0 bases and J gave up 8 bases, with 10 bases separating them. CDR3 residues: CASSLEQGYEAFF. For the CDR3, the DNA is TGTGCCAGCAGCTTAGAACAGGGCTACGAAGCTTTCTTT. The variable domain in full, with the rest retrieved from reference TRBV11-2 and TRBJ1-1, is EAGVAQSPRYKIIEKRQSVAFWCNPISGHATLYWYQQILGQGPKLLIQFQNNGVVDDSQLPKDRFSAERLKGVDSTLKIQPAKLEDSAVYLCASSLEQGYEAFFGQGTRLTVV.